The entry below gives a single T cell receptor beta chain sequence along with its context. The target of this receptor is not known. A much larger clonotype is one base distant, so this may be a read error. A patient counted as having stable hyperthyroidism if there was no progression to ophthalmopathy within 18 months of follow-up. The hyperthyroidism patients were 18 to 65 years old and newly diagnosed, with a disease duration of less than 2 months. Patients were excluded if they had other autoimmune diseases, uncontrolled infections, pregnancy or lactation. Diagnosis was based on clinical symptoms, serum thyroxine, TRAb, thyroid ultrasound and orbital computed tomography. Ficoll-Paque density gradient centrifugation was used to isolate PBMCs from under 11 ml of fresh peripheral blood. Total RNA was extracted with Trizol reagent and quality-checked on an Agilent 2100 Bioanalyzer. For repertoire sequencing, the TCR beta CDR3 regions were amplified from RNA transcripts. The first round was an RT-PCR using HTBI primers with the Qiagen OneStep RT-PCR kit, and this first round was followed by a second-round multiplex PCR, then size selection and purification. Libraries were sequenced on an Illumina HiSeq2000 using paired-end 100 bp reads. The source study handled its data this way. SOAPnuke was used for read processing, and reads with adapters, uncalled bases, a mean Phred below 15, or no exact constant-primer or identifier match were discarded. High-quality paired reads were merged with COPE v1.2.5. Each unique nucleotide sequence was defined as a clonotype, and clonotypes were aligned to IMGT TRB V, D and J references with MiTCR v1.1. The analysis was limited to V-J combinations with a frequency above 0.0001, which together covered 99.2% of repertoires. For each V-J combination, a TCR clonal expansion and chaos score was defined as the ratio of F50 clonal expansion to chaos observed in the TCRdist matrix. Welch's t-statistics and random forest were used to narrow the features down to 10 to 15 V-J combinations, which were then fed into a naive Bayes classifier. The similarity between thyroid and blood repertoires was quantified using the Morisita-Horn index. TCRdb reran the public reads through fastp at Q25 and MiXCR, keeping productive beta chains. All rows with the same CDR3 protein become a single entry with the most common DNA and genes. TCRdb's processing, not the authors', yielded these V and J calls. This sample has approximately 380,000 distinct CDR3 sequences in its table, and over 20% of those were observed once. Jointly, the top ten make up roughly 3% of the sample.

The data derive from a study of Graves' ophthalmopathy and Graves' hyperthyroidism (dated 2018 in TCRdb). With regard to the full study: Peripheral blood was collected before any treatment was given, at the time of initial diagnosis. For training and testing, the approximately 92 patients in the discovery cohort were randomly divided in a 7:3 ratio. Once sampling was done, hyperthyroidism patients were given methimazole at a starting dose of 30 mg daily, while ophthalmopathy patients were given high-dose intravenous methylprednisolone. T-cell repertoires of thyroid tissue and blood were compared in six hyperthyroidism patients. To explore V-J signatures that separate ophthalmopathy from hyperthyroidism, a discovery set of more than 95 patients was enrolled, consisting of roughly 45 with ophthalmopathy and about 60 with stable hyperthyroidism. In total, 135 blood samples were TCR-sequenced: approximately 42 ophthalmopathy, approximately 75 hyperthyroidism and some 17 hyperthyroidism-to-ophthalmopathy patients. An independent validation cohort was composed of some 18 hyperthyroidism patients and more than 15 patients who later progressed from hyperthyroidism to ophthalmopathy. The study used TCR beta repertoire signatures to distinguish Graves' ophthalmopathy from Graves' hyperthyroidism and to predict progression to ophthalmopathy.

Findings and caveats that apply to the study as a whole: The 13-signature model separated ophthalmopathy from stable hyperthyroidism with approximately 85% sensitivity and just under 84% specificity in cross-validation, and 80%/75% in the test set. In validation, the model predicted ophthalmopathy progression with 55% to 71% sensitivity and roughly 72% specificity; fewer than 15 predicted patients were CT-confirmed with GO in a median of approximately 6.2 months. Most expanded thyroid clonotypes with frequency above 0.001 were also detected in blood, suggesting blood repertoires may reflect the thyroid immune response. No statistical method was used to set the sample size in advance, and the investigators knew which group each participant was assigned to.

The source material was peripheral blood. The TCR was taken from a woman between 18 and 30 years old with stable Graves' hyperthyroidism. Donor details come from another sample of the same person, matched by shared clones.

The DNA reads as follows: TGTGCCAGCTCCTCACTGGGAGGGAATTCACACCTCCACTTT. This gives the protein CASSSLGGNSHLHF. The chain is made from TRBV27 and TRBJ1-6; no confident D gene assignment can be made. The germline V gene (reference sequence) supplies CDR1 MNHEY and CDR2 SMNVEV. From the cysteine up to the phenylalanine, the CDR3 has a length of 14 residues. The sequence is cut down to CDR3 DNA, 42 bases in frame from base 1.